This TCR beta chain was observed in a study of post-analysis software for immune sequencing data. Overall study: The courses of disease that were included comprised relapsing-remitting, secondary progressive and progressive-relapsing multiple sclerosis.

Details on this clonotype: The antigen remains undetermined. Germline and junction disagree at one end, which may indicate a read error.

Regarding the study as a whole: Significantly decreased normalized Chao1 diversity was recorded for multiple sclerosis patients relative to controls. Those samples that were prepared in the same batch co-clustered strongly by F measure. Patients showed TRBV5-6, TRBV5-1 and TRBV20-1 among five TRBV segments more frequent than in controls.

TCR beta libraries were prepared from cDNA with unique molecular identifiers. The T cell input of roughly 0.95 to 10 million gave roughly 460,000 cDNA molecules. Each CDR3 protein is one row after TCRdb ran MiXCR on the PCR reads. The table records approximately 570,000 distinct CDR3 sequences, roughly 46% of them present only once. Germline assignment: CDR1 SGHRS and CDR2 YFSETQ. The CDR3 loop spans 15 amino acids. The clonotype originates from a girl aged 5 to 17 with multiple sclerosis. The rearrangement links TRBV5-1 to TRBJ2-7; 10 bases agree with TRBD1. What was sequenced was blood. Here the CDR3 reads CASSPGQGKPYDQYF. Written as DNA, the CDR3 is TGCGCCAGCAGCCCGGGACAGGGGAAACCTTACGATCAGTACTTC. The complete variable domain, with remaining parts taken from reference TRBV5-1 and TRBJ2-7, reads KAGVTQTPRYLIKTRGQQVTLSCSPISGHRSVSWYQQTPGQGLQFLFEYFSETQRNKGNFPGRFSGRQFSNSRSEMNVSTLELGDSALYLCASSPGQGKPYDQYFGPGTRLTVT.